A selection of T cell receptor beta chains follows, all from one sample in a study of cytomegalovirus exposure and HLA in healthy donors. Profiling relied on immunoSEQ multiplex PCR, and the TCRdb table lists in-frame clones only, not all of them. The table lists 90,000 to 120,000 clones, about 85% of them singletons. Sequencing input: PBMCs. The receptors originated from a man aged 25-40 years in good health and CMV-seronegative. Each CDR3 is given with its conserved first and last residue. Each record gives: clone size, D gene, V gene, J gene, CDR3 protein, CDR3 DNA. The D gene is left open where the match is weak. Clone size appears in some rows only: once, few, many, or a class for an expanded clone.

clone_size: .
d_call: .
v_call: TRBV6-1
j_call: TRBJ2-5
cdr3_aa: CASKPGGPDLDQYF
cdr3_nt: TGTGCCAGCAAGCCTGGAGGCCCGGATTTGGACCAGTACTTC

clone_size: few
d_call: TRBD1
v_call: TRBV6-1
j_call: TRBJ2-7
cdr3_aa: CASTGQGSYEQYF
cdr3_nt: TGTGCCAGCACCGGACAGGGGAGCTACGAGCAGTACTTC

clone_size: .
d_call: TRBD1
v_call: TRBV11-2
j_call: TRBJ1-6
cdr3_aa: CASSWTGGSPLHF
cdr3_nt: TGTGCCAGCAGCTGGACAGGAGGGTCACCCCTCCACTTT

clone_size: .
d_call: .
v_call: TRBV4-1
j_call: TRBJ2-5
cdr3_aa: CASSPAGWRDQETQYF
cdr3_nt: TGCGCCAGCAGCCCCGCAGGCTGGAGGGACCAAGAGACCCAGTACTTC

clone_size: .
d_call: .
v_call: TRBV7-7
j_call: TRBJ2-1
cdr3_aa: CAVRGNSYNEQFF
cdr3_nt: TGTGCAGTGCGGGGTAACTCCTACAATGAGCAGTTCTTC

clone_size: once
d_call: TRBD1
v_call: TRBV19
j_call: TRBJ2-4
cdr3_aa: CASTPRGPENIQYF
cdr3_nt: TGTGCCAGTACCCCGAGGGGGCCCGAAAACATTCAGTACTTC

clone_size: .
d_call: .
v_call: TRBV6-5
j_call: TRBJ2-5
cdr3_aa: CASSNHPGLKETQYF
cdr3_nt: TGTGCCAGCAGCAACCACCCCGGTCTTAAAGAGACCCAGTACTTC

clone_size: .
d_call: .
v_call: TRBV9
j_call: TRBJ2-1
cdr3_aa: CASSVTAGVVNEQFF
cdr3_nt: TGTGCCAGCAGCGTAACGGCAGGGGTGGTCAATGAGCAGTTCTTC

clone_size: few
d_call: TRBD1
v_call: TRBV2
j_call: TRBJ2-5
cdr3_aa: CASTTGGSRETQYF
cdr3_nt: TGTGCCAGTACTACAGGGGGGAGTAGAGAGACCCAGTACTTC

clone_size: .
d_call: TRBD1
v_call: TRBV7-7
j_call: TRBJ2-2
cdr3_aa: CASSLVEGANTGELFF
cdr3_nt: TGTGCTAGCAGCTTAGTCGAGGGGGCCAACACCGGGGAGCTGTTTTTT

clone_size: .
d_call: .
v_call: TRBV5-1
j_call: TRBJ2-4
cdr3_aa: CASSSWTGNIQYF
cdr3_nt: TGCGCCAGCAGCTCTTGGACGGGGAACATTCAGTACTTC

clone_size: .
d_call: .
v_call: TRBV6-5
j_call: TRBJ2-3
cdr3_aa: CATTMVGGARDTQYF
cdr3_nt: TGTGCCACTACGATGGTGGGGGGGGCGAGAGATACGCAGTATTTT

clone_size: few
d_call: TRBD2
v_call: TRBV6-4
j_call: TRBJ2-1
cdr3_aa: CASSDSVAGGGNEQFF
cdr3_nt: TGTGCCAGCAGTGACTCTGTAGCGGGGGGAGGGAATGAGCAGTTCTTC

clone_size: .
d_call: TRBD1
v_call: TRBV7-8
j_call: TRBJ1-3
cdr3_aa: CASSSGQRSGNTIYF
cdr3_nt: TGTGCCAGCAGCTCGGGACAGCGCTCTGGAAACACCATATATTTT